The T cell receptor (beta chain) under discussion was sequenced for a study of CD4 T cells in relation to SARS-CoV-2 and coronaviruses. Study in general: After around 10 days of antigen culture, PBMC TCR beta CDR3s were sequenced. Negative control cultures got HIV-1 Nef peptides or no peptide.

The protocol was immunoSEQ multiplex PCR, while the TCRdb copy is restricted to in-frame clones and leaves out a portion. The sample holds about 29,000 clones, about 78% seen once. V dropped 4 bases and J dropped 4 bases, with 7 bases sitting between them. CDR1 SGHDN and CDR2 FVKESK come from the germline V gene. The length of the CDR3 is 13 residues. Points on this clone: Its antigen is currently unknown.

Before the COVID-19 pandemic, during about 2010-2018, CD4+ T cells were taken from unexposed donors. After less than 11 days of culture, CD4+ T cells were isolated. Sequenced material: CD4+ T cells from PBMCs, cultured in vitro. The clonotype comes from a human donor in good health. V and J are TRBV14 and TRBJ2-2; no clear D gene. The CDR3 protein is CASSPRTTGELFF. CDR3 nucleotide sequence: TGTGCCAGCAGCCCCCGTACCACCGGGGAGCTGTTTTTT. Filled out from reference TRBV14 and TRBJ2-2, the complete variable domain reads EAGVTQFPSHSVIEKGQTVTLRCDPISGHDNLYWYRRVMGKEIKFLLHFVKESKQDESGMPNNRFLAERTGGTYSTLKVQPAELEDSGVYFCASSPRTTGELFFGEGSRLTVL.